This T cell receptor (beta chain) was found in a study of low-dose radiotherapy and immunotherapy resistance in tumors (dated by TCRdb to between 2021 and 2022). About the full investigation: In Cohort 1, 0.5 Gy per fraction was delivered every 2 weeks, and a total PTV dose of 6.5 Gy was prescribed. Eight patients were included in the translational analysis, namely three from the first dose cohort plus the first five from the second dose cohort. Randomization of trial participants into treatment groups was not performed. Aspirin 300 mg was taken orally once daily by patients for four cycles, starting on cycle 1 day 1. Patients in Cohort 2 were given 1 Gy per fraction every two weeks, for a total of 13 Gy across 26 weeks. Cyclophosphamide 200 mg/m2 was given intravenously every two weeks, one day before each radiation and immunotherapy administration. Nivolumab and ipilimumab were both given intravenously, with nivolumab at a 240 mg flat dose every two weeks and ipilimumab at 1 mg/kg every six weeks.

Remarks on this clonotype: The clone's antigen remains unknown. Base qualities are missing; no much larger clone stands one base away.

Superscript III and a set of TRAV- and TRBV-specific primers were used to synthesize first-strand cDNA, so that both TCRalpha and TCRbeta chains were covered. TCRs were amplified with Phusion for approximately 18 PCR cycles, with a constant-region primer paired with the adapter attached to the V primers. Amplification of the isolated mRNA was done with the MessageAmp II aRNA Amplification Kit, which involved a roughly 15-hour in vitro transcription at 37 degrees C. The Dynabeads mRNA DIRECT Purification Kit was used to isolate mRNA for TCR sequencing. A second approximately 25-cycle Phusion PCR added indexed Illumina adapters, and products were purified with AMPure XP beads. The source study handled its data this way. Using custom Perl scripts, TCR sequences encoding the same protein were pooled, out-of-frame sequences were removed, and the abundance of each clonotype was computed. The analysis excluded TCR sequences that were supported by just one read. Among the metrics used to describe the repertoires were Shannon entropy, Gini index, clonality, richness, and the frequency of TCRs shared between repertoires. TCRdb reran the public reads through fastp at Q25 and MiXCR, keeping productive beta chains. One record per CDR3 amino acid sequence lists the most common genes and DNA. The V and J calls reflect TCRdb's pipeline rather than the authors' work. The sample has roughly 7,000 distinct CDR3 sequences on record, approximately 53% of them singletons. Of the sample, approximately 12% falls within the top ten clones.

Deletion took 0 bases off V and 7 bases off J, with a span of 10 bases between the germline ends. As encoded in the germline V gene, CDR1 is SQVTM while CDR2 is ANQGSEA. From the cysteine through the phenylalanine, the CDR3 covers 13 amino acids. The only DNA kept is the CDR3, 39 bases in frame from the first base. The donors took part in RACIN, a single-arm, phase I, dose-escalation trial that combined nivolumab, ipilimumab, aspirin, low-dose cyclophosphamide and low-dose radiotherapy. Patients were eligible if they had advanced solid tumors that were TIL-negative. The sequence links TRBV29-1 to TRBJ1-3, with TRBD1 perhaps the D gene, on 6 matching bases. This clonotype originated in a human donor with advanced metastatic prostate, ovarian, gallbladder or colorectal cancer (not recorded which). This table probably holds off-target reads from a library built for another chain. The DNA sequence reads TGCAGCGTTGAAGACGGGCAGGGGAACACCATATATTTT. Translated, it gives CSVEDGQGNTIYF. The CDR3 plus the reference TRBV29-1 and TRBJ1-3 genes for the other parts give the full variable domain: SAVISQKPSRDICQRGTSLTIQCQVDSQVTMMFWYRQQPGQSLTLIATANQGSEATYESGFVIDKFPISRPNLTFSTLTVSNMSPEDSSIYLCSVEDGQGNTIYFGEGSWLTVV.